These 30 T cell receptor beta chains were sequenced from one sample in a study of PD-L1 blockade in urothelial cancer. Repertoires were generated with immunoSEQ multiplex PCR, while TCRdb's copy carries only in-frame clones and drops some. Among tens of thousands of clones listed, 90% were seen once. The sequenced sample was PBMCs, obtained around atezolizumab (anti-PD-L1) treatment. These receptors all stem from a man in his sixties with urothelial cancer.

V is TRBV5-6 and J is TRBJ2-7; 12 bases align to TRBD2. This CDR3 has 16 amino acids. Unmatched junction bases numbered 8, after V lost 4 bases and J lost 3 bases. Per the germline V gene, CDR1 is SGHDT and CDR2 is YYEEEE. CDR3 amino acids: CASSAHRLAGDYEQYF. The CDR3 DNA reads TGTGCCAGCAGCGCACACAGACTAGCGGGGGACTACGAGCAGTACTTC.

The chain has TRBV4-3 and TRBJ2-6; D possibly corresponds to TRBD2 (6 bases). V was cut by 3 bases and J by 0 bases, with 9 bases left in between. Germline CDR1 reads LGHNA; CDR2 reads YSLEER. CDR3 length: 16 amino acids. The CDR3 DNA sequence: TGCGCCAGCAGCCAGGAGGGAGGCTCTGGGGCCAACGTCCTGACTTTC. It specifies CASSQEGGSGANVLTF.

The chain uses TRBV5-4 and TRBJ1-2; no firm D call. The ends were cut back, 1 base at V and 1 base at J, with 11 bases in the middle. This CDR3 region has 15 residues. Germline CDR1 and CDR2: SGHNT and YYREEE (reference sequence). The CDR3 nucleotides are TGTGCCAGCAGCTTGTCTCCCAGACTTAACTATGGCTACACCTTC. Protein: CASSLSPRLNYGYTF.

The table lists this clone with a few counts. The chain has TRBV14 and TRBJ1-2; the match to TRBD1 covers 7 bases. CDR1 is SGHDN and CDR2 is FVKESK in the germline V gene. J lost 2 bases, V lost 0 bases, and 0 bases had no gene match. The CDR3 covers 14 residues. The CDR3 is CASSQETGNYGYTF. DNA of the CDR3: TGTGCCAGCAGCCAAGAGACAGGGAACTATGGCTACACCTTC.

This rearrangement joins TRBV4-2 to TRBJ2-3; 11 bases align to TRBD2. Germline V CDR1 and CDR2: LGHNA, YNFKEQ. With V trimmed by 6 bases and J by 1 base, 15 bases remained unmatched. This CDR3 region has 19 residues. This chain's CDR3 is CASSFSGGAGGLGTDTQYF. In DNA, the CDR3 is TGTGCCAGCAGTTTTAGCGGGGGGGCCGGAGGGCTCGGCACAGATACGCAGTATTTT.

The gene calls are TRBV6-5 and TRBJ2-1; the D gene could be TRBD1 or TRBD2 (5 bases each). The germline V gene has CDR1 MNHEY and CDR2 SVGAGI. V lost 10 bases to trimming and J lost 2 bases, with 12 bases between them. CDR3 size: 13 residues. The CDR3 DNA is TGTGCCACCAGGGCGCGGGCCTACAATGAGCAGTTCTTC. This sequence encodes CATRARAYNEQFF.

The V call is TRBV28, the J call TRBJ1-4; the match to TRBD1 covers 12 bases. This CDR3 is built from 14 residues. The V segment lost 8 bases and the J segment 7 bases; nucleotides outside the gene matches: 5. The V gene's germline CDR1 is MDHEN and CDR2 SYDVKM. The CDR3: CASLRDRGREKLFF. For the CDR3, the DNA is TGTGCCAGCCTACGGGACAGGGGGCGTGAAAAACTGTTTTTT. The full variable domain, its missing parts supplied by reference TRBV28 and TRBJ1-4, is DVKVTQSSRYLVKRTGEKVFLECVQDMDHENMFWYRQDPGLGLRLIYFSYDVKMKEKGDIPEGYSVSREKKERFSLILESASTNQTSMYLCASLRDRGREKLFFGSGTQLSVL.

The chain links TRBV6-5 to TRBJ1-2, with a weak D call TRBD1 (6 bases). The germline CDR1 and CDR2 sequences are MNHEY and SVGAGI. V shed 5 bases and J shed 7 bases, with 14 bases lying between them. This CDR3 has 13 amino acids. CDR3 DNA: TGTGCCAGCAGTAGTTATACAGGGTCTGGCTACACCTTC. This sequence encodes CASSSYTGSGYTF.

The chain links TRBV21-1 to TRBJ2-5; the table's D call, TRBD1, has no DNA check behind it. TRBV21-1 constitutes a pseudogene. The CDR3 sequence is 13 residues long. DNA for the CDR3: TGTGCCAGCAGCAAAGTTGTACAAAGGACCCAGTACTTC. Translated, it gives CASSKVVQRTQYF.

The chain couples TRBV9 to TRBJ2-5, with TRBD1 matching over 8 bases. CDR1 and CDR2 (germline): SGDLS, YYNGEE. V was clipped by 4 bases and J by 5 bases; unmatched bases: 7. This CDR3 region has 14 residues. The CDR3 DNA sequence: TGTGCCAGCAGCCCCGGGGACAGGCGGGAGACCCAGTACTTC. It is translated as CASSPGDRRETQYF.

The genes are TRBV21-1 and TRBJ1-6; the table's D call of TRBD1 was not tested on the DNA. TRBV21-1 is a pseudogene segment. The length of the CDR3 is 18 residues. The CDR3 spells CASSKPSGQGSYDSPLHF. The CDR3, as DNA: TGTGCCAGCAGCAAACCTTCGGGACAGGGGTCCTATGATTCACCCCTCCACTTT.

CDR3 sequence (DNA): TGCGCCAGCAGCCACCAACCCGGGGACAATGAGCAGTTCTTC. Translating it yields CASSHQPGDNEQFF. The gene calls are TRBV5-1 and TRBJ2-1; TRBD2 is a possible D gene (5 bases). CDR3 length equals 14 residues. Trimming left V 4 bases short and J 5 bases short, with 13 bases between. Looked up from germline, CDR1 is SGHRS and CDR2 is YFSETQ.

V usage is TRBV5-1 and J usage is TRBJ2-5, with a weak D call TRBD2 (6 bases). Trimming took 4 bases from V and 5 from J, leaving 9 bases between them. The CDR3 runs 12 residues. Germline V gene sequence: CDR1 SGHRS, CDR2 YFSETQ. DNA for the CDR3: TGCGCCAGCAGCGCGGAGGGGGAGACCCAGTACTTC. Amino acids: CASSAEGETQYF.

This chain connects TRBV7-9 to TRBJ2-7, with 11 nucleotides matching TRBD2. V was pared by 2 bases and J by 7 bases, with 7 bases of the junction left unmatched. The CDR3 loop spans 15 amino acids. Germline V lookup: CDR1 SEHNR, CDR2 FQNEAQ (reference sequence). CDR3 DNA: TGTGCCAGCAGCTTAATTCTAGCGGGAGGAGAGGAGCAGTACTTC. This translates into CASSLILAGGEEQYF.

The CDR3 here is CASSLPGGRGETQYF. The CDR3 nucleotides are TGTGCCAGCAGCTTACCGGGCGGGAGAGGGGAGACCCAGTACTTC. The genes are TRBV7-2 and TRBJ2-5; 7 bases are shared with TRBD2. The CDR3 is 15 amino acids. Germline values: CDR1 SGHTA, CDR2 FQGNSA. J was trimmed by 5 bases and V by 2 bases; bases with no gene match: 8.

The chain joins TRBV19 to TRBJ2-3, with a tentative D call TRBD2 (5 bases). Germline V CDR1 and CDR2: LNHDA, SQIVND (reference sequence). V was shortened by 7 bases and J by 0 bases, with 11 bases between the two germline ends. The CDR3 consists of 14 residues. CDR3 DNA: TGTGCCAGTAATTTCGGGGTGAGCACAGATACGCAGTATTTT. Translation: CASNFGVSTDTQYF.

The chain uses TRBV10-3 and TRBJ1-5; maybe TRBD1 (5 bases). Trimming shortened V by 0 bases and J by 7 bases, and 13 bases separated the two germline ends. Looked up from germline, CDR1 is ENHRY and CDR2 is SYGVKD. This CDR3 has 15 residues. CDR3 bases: TGTGCCATCAGTGAGTCGAAGGGGAACGGACAGCCCCAGCATTTT. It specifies CAISESKGNGQPQHF.

Written as DNA, the CDR3 is TGCGCCAGCAGCCAAGTACGGGGGGCTGGGGATCAGCCCCAGCATTTT. The encoded protein is CASSQVRGAGDQPQHF. The chain is built from TRBV4-1 and TRBJ1-5; weak D call: TRBD1 (6 bases). The CDR3 runs to 16 residues. The germline gives CDR1 MGHRA, CDR2 YSYEKL. Deletions cut 1 base from V and 5 bases from J, with 15 bases between.

CDR3 sequence: CASTPSGFQPQHF. DNA for the CDR3: TGTGCCAGCACCCCTTCCGGGTTTCAGCCCCAGCATTTT. The V call is TRBV6-1, the J call TRBJ1-5; D is uncertain. V shed 7 bases and J shed 6 bases, with 13 bases lying between them. Germline CDR1 MNHNS, CDR2 SASEGT. This CDR3 spans 13 amino acids.

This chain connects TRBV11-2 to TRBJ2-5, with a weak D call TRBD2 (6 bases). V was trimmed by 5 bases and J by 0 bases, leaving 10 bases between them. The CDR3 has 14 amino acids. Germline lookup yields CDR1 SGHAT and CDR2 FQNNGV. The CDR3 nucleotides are TGTGCCAGCAGCCCCGGGGGAAACCAAGAGACCCAGTACTTC. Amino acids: CASSPGGNQETQYF.

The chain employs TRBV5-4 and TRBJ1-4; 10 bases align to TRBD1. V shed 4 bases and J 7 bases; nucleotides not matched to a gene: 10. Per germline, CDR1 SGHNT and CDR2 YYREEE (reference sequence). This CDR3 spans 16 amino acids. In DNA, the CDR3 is TGTGCCAGCAGCGCACCGACAGGGGGCGGTGGTGAAAAACTGTTTTTT. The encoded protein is CASSAPTGGGGEKLFF.

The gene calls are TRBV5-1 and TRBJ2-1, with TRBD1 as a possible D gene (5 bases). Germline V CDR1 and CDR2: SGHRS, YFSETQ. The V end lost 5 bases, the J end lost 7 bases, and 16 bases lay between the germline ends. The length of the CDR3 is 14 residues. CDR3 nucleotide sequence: TGCGCCAGCAGTTTGTCAGGGAATGGGAATGAGCAGTTCTTC. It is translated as CASSLSGNGNEQFF.

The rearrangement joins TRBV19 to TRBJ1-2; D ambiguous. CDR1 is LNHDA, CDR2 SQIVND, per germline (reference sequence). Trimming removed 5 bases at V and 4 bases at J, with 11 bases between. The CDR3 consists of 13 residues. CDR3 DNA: TGTGCCAGTAGTGATGGCACCCTCTATGGCTACACCTTC. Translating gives CASSDGTLYGYTF. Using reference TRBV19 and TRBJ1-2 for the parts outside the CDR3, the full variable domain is DGGITQSPKYLFRKEGQNVTLSCEQNLNHDAMYWYRQDPGQGLRLIYYSQIVNDFQKGDIAEGYSVSREKKESFPLTVTSAQKNPTAFYLCASSDGTLYGYTFGSGTRLTVV.

The CDR3 coding sequence is TGTGCCCGGGGGGCGCAGAGTAACTATGGCTACACCTTC. As protein: CARGAQSNYGYTF. The chain employs TRBV30 and TRBJ1-2; D possibly corresponds to TRBD1 (6 bases). CDR1 and CDR2 (germline): GTSNPN, SVGIG (reference sequence). The CDR3 is made up of 13 amino acids. V was clipped by 8 bases and J by 1 base, with 14 bases between them.

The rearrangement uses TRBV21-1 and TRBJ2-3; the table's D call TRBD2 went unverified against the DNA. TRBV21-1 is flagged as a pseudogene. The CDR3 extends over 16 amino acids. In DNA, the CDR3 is TGTGCCAGCAGCAATGAGGCTAGCCGTAAGGCAGATACGCAGTATTTT. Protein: CASSNEASRKADTQYF.

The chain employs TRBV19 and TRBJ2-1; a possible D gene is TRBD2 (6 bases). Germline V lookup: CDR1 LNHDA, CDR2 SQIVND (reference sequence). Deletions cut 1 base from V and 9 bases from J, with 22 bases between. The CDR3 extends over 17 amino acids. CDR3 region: CASSIGSGRQGGIEQFF. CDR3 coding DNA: TGTGCCAGTAGTATAGGAAGCGGGCGGCAGGGCGGTATTGAGCAGTTCTTC.

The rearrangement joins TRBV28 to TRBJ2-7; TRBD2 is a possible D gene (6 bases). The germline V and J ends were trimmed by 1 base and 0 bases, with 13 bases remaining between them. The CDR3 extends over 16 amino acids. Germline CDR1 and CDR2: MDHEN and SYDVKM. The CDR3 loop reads CASSLSGTLSSYEQYF. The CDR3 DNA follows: TGTGCCAGCAGTTTATCCGGGACTCTAAGCTCCTACGAGCAGTACTTC. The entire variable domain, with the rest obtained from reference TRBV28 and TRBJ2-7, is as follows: DVKVTQSSRYLVKRTGEKVFLECVQDMDHENMFWYRQDPGLGLRLIYFSYDVKMKEKGDIPEGYSVSREKKERFSLILESASTNQTSMYLCASSLSGTLSSYEQYFGPGTRLTVT.

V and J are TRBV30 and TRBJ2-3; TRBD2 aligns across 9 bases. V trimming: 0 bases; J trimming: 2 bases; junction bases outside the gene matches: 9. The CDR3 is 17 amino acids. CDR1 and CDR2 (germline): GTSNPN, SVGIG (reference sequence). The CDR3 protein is CAWSVTLLAGSTDTQYF. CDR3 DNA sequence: TGTGCCTGGAGTGTAACCTTGCTAGCGGGGTCCACAGATACGCAGTATTTT.

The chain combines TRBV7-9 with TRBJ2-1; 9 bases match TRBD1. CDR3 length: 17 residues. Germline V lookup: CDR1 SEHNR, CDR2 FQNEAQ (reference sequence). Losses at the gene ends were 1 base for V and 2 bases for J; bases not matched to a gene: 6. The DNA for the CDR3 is TGTGCCAGCAGCTTAGTGTCCGGGACAGGGACCTACAATGAGCAGTTCTTC. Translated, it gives CASSLVSGTGTYNEQFF.

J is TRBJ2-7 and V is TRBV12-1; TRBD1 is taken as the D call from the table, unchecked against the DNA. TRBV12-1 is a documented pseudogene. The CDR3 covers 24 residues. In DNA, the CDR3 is TGTGCCAGCAGCTTTATATCGGATAGGGACAGGCGTCTAATACTTCCCAGGAGCTCCTACGAGCAGTACTTC. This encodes CASSFISDRDRRLILPRSSYEQYF.